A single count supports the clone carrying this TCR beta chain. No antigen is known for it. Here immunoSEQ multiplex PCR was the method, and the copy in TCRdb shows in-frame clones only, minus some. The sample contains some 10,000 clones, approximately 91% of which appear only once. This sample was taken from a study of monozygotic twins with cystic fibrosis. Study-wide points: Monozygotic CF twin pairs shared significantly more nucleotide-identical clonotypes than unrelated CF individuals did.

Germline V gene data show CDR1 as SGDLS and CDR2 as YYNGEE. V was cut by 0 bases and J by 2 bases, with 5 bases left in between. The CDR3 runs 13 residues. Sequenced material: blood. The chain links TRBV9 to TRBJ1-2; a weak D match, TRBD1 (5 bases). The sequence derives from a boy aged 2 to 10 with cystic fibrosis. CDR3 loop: CASSVDRNYGYTF. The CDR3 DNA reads TGTGCCAGCAGCGTAGACAGGAACTATGGCTACACCTTC.